These 15 T cell receptor beta chains came from one sample sequenced in a study of PD-1 blockade in mismatch repair-deficient tumors (dated by TCRdb to the late 2010s). The library was prepared using the immunoSEQ multiplex PCR assay. In TCRdb, the immuneACCESS table is reduced to in-frame sequences with V and J assigned. These tables do not hold every clone; where another copy was compared, an unresolved V gene accounts for under half, and the others remain unexplained. The sample records approximately 51,000 clones, approximately 84% of which are singletons. Approximately 8.4% of the sample is in the top ten clones. The input for sequencing was peripheral blood, taken around 19 weeks after starting pembrolizumab. The source is an adult with mismatch repair-deficient cancer.

The chain uses TRBV23-1 and TRBJ1-1; 7 bases are a match to TRBD1. TRBV23-1 is an ORF; its function is uncertain. V lost 8 bases and J lost 1; bases outside the gene matches: 7. This CDR3 has 14 amino acids. The CDR3 region is CASSIGDRNTEAFF. The CDR3 DNA is TGCGCCAGCTCAATTGGGGACAGGAACACTGAAGCTTTCTTT.

This rearrangement joins TRBV7-2 to TRBJ2-3; weak D call: TRBD2 (6 bases). This CDR3 has 15 residues. The ends were cut back, 2 bases at V and 3 bases at J, with 12 bases in the middle. Germline loops: CDR1 SGHTA, CDR2 FQGNSA. CDR3 protein: CASSLWASATDTQYF. CDR3 DNA: TGTGCCAGCAGCTTATGGGCTAGCGCGACAGATACGCAGTATTTT.

This sequence joins TRBV9 and TRBJ2-3; D may be TRBD1 or TRBD2 (5 bases each). Germline V gene data show CDR1 as SGDLS and CDR2 as YYNGEE. Trimming removed 4 bases at V and 1 base at J, with 13 bases between. CDR3 size: 15 residues. CDR3 loop: CASSPWVGGTDTQYF. The DNA of the CDR3 is TGTGCCAGCAGCCCCTGGGTGGGGGGCACAGATACGCAGTATTTT.

The V and J genes are TRBV4-1 and TRBJ1-1, with 7 bases aligning to TRBD1. This CDR3 contains 15 residues. Germline V gene lookup returns CDR1 MGHRA and CDR2 YSYEKL. The trim removed 4 bases at V and 5 bases at J, leaving 10 bases unmatched. For the CDR3, the DNA is TGCGCCAGCAGCCCCTCCGACAGGGAAAGGACTGAAGCTTTCTTT. It yields the protein CASSPSDRERTEAFF.

The rearrangement joins TRBV5-4 to TRBJ2-7, with 7 bases lining up with TRBD1. V lost 4 bases to trimming and J lost 4 bases; unmatched junction nucleotides: 11. From germline, CDR1 is SGHNT and CDR2 YYREEE (reference sequence). The CDR3 has 15 residues. CDR3 region: CASSKQGSLGYEQYF. CDR3 sequence (DNA): TGTGCCAGCAGCAAACAGGGGTCCCTAGGTTACGAGCAGTACTTC.

The rearrangement links TRBV29-1 to TRBJ2-2, with D perhaps matching TRBD1 or TRBD2 (5 bases each). V was cut by 8 bases and J by 2 bases, with 18 bases left in between. The CDR3 totals 15 residues. The germline V gene has CDR1 SQVTM and CDR2 ANQGSEA. CDR3 DNA: TGCAGCATTAAGGGACCCGAGATAAACACCGGGGAGCTGTTTTTT. Its protein product is CSIKGPEINTGELFF.

This clone was detected once. The chain carries TRBV9 and TRBJ2-3; 8 bases match TRBD2. Germline V gene sequence: CDR1 SGDLS, CDR2 YYNGEE. After removal of 3 bases from V and 1 base from J, the junction contained 4 bases not matched to a gene. This CDR3 is built from 15 residues. CDR3 sequence: CASSERERGTDTQYF. Here the CDR3 DNA reads TGTGCCAGCAGCGAGCGGGAGAGGGGCACAGATACGCAGTATTTT.

V usage is TRBV2 and J usage is TRBJ2-3; D is uncertain. This CDR3 has 12 amino acids. V was trimmed by 5 bases and J by 3 bases, leaving 6 bases between them. Germline CDR1 is SNHLY and CDR2 is FYNNEI. The CDR3 region is CASSPSTDTQYF. CDR3 nucleotides: TGTGCCAGCAGTCCATCTACAGATACGCAGTATTTT.

The chain combines TRBV6-6 with TRBJ2-5; D is unresolved. The CDR3 consists of 12 residues. From germline, CDR1 is MNHNY and CDR2 SVGAGI (reference sequence). V shed 5 bases and J shed 4 bases, with 8 bases lying between them. The DNA for the CDR3 is TGTGCCAGCAGTCCCGGGTCAGAGACCCAGTACTTC. Translated: CASSPGSETQYF.

The rearrangement joins TRBV7-2 to TRBJ1-2; maybe TRBD1 (6 bases). The germline CDR1 and CDR2 sequences are SGHTA and FQGNSA. V was trimmed by 1 base and J by 2 bases, leaving 8 bases between them. The CDR3 spans 14 residues. For the CDR3, the DNA is TGTGCCAGCAGCTTAGAGGGGGGGAACTATGGCTACACCTTC. It translates to CASSLEGGNYGYTF.

The genes are TRBV5-4 and TRBJ1-5; D is possibly TRBD1 (5 bases). The CDR3 has 16 residues. The germline CDR1 and CDR2 sequences are SGHNT and YYREEE (reference sequence). V lost 2 bases and J 4 bases, leaving 16 bases between the germline ends. The CDR3 nucleotides are TGTGCCAGCAGCTTTAAAGGCGGGACGGAGAATCAGCCCCAGCATTTT. This codes for CASSFKGGTENQPQHF. Full variable domain (rest looked up from reference TRBV5-4 and TRBJ1-5): ETGVTQSPTHLIKTRGQQVTLRCSSQSGHNTVSWYQQALGQGPQFIFQYYREEENGRGNFPPRFSGLQFPNYSSELNVNALELDDSALYLCASSFKGGTENQPQHFGDGTRLSIL.

The V gene is TRBV7-2, the J gene TRBJ1-2; 8 nucleotides agree with TRBD1. The CDR3 has 14 residues. The germline V gene has CDR1 SGHTA and CDR2 FQGNSA. Trimming took 2 bases from V and 5 from J; bases not matched to a gene: 4. CDR3: CASSLWGQEYGYTF. CDR3 coding DNA: TGTGCCAGCAGCTTATGGGGACAGGAATATGGCTACACCTTC.

CDR3 sequence (DNA): TGCGCCAGCAGCCCGTCCCCTCTTAGCGGCGCCATATACAATGAGCAGTTCTTC. Its translation: CASSPSPLSGAIYNEQFF. This rearrangement joins TRBV4-3 to TRBJ2-1; maybe TRBD2 (6 bases). CDR3 length equals 18 residues. The germline CDR1 and CDR2 sequences are LGHNA and YSLEER. Trimming took off 4 bases at V and 4 bases at J, with 23 bases between the two ends.

This chain links TRBV7-2 with TRBJ2-1; no definite D call. V was shortened by 3 bases and J by 0 bases, with 6 bases between the two germline ends. This CDR3 spans 14 amino acids. CDR1 is SGHTA and CDR2 is FQGNSA in the germline V gene. Here the CDR3 DNA reads TGTGCCAGCAGCTTTTCCACCTCCTACAATGAGCAGTTCTTC. The encoded protein is CASSFSTSYNEQFF.

The rearrangement links TRBV7-4 to TRBJ2-7; D gene unclear. The CDR3 is made up of 11 amino acids. Trimming removed 4 bases at V and 4 bases at J, with 5 bases between. Germline V gives CDR1 SGHVT, CDR2 SQSDAQ. Here the CDR3 reads CASSSPYEQYF. Written as DNA, the CDR3 is TGTGCCAGCAGCTCCCCTTACGAGCAGTACTTC.